Listed below are T cell receptor beta chains from one sample, sequenced in a study of T cell responses to AZD1222 COVID-19 vaccine. Data came from immunoSEQ multiplex PCR; TCRdb stores just in-frame clones and leaves some out. The sample lists some 110,000 clones; around 91% were seen once. The sample was peripheral blood, taken 28 days after the second AZD1222 dose. Receptor source: an adult who received the AZD1222 COVID-19 vaccine. Each CDR3 is given with its conserved first and last residue.

>TRBJ1-2|16|TRBV4-3
CASSHYTGGLNYGYTF
>TRBJ1-5|14|TRBV7-2
CASTLSGASQPQHF
>TRBJ1-4|19|TRBV21-1
CASSKVQGQPKGNEKELFF
>TRBJ1-6|15|TRBV6-2/TRBV6-3
CASSYGGFDISPLHF
>TRBJ2-3|18|TRBV11-3
CASSLGTSGGANTDTQYF
>TRBJ1-1|15|TRBV19
CASSPKGARGTEAFF
>TRBJ2-5|19|TRBV7-6
CASSLGAWRGNTYQETQYF
>TRBJ1-2|13|TRBV5-1
CASSLEQADGYTF
>TRBJ1-2|13|TRBV24-1
CATNLQLPYGYTF
>TRBJ2-2|15|TRBV7-3
CASSLGQRNTGELFF
>TRBJ1-5|13|TRBV18
CASSGPLNQPQHF
>TRBJ2-5|14|TRBV27
CASRNPDPRETQYF
>TRBJ1-2|14|TRBV7-9
CASSLGGQAGGYTF
>TRBJ2-7|13|TRBV29-1
CSVRDTINYEQYF